The present T cell receptor beta chain was sequenced within a study of metastatic and nonmetastatic thyroid tumors (dated by TCRdb to 2020 to 2021). For context, the study as a whole: The researchers compared repertoires between peripheral blood samples and tumor or nodule tissue samples from patients with malignant or benign thyroid disease.

The CDR3 contains 12 residues, cysteine and phenylalanine counted. The read is trimmed to its CDR3 DNA, 36 bases read in frame from base 1. Libraries were built with PCR. The instrument was an Illumina HiSeq 4000. High-throughput sequencing was used to profile the CDR3 region of the TCR beta-chain in every patient. On the authors' methods: The researchers built a classifier to tell apart papillary thyroid cancer patients with distant metastasis, based on CDR3 differences among clinicopathological groups. The Shannon index was used to measure repertoire diversity, and the Morisita-Horn index was used to measure how similar tumor and blood repertoires were. TCRdb redid the processing of the public reads, applying fastp at Q25 and MiXCR, and retained in-frame beta chains. None of the V and J calls come from the authors' own analysis; TCRdb made them. The sample has 25,000 to 35,000 clones on record, more than 20% of them singletons. Over 8.5% of the sample comes from the top ten.

This clone turned up a few times. Its antigen target is currently unknown. A junction end diverges from the germline sequence, so it may reflect a read error. No treatment had been received by any patient before thyroid surgery. The study retrospectively analysed patient clinical samples collected from about 2012 to 2018 using T-cell receptor beta sequencing. General study outcomes and caveats: TCR beta diversity was reported as significantly higher in malignant tumors than in benign nodules, in both blood and tumor samples.

The sample was blood. The receptor was derived from a female donor with papillary thyroid cancer or a benign thyroid nodule (not recorded which). Some clones in this sample may be carry-over from other donors' samples. The V gene is TRBV12-3 or TRBV12-4 and the J gene is TRBJ1-2; matching of 6 bases hints at TRBD1 as the D gene. The base sequence is TGTGCCAGCATGTTGACAGGTGGCGGCTACATCTTC. Translated, it gives CASMLTGGGYIF.